Presented here are 7 T cell receptor beta chains from one specimen sequenced in a study of long-term antiretroviral therapy in people with HIV. immunoSEQ v3.0 was run at survey level. Only in-frame clones appear in the TCRdb table, and some are missing; sequencing was by immunoSEQ multiplex PCR. Among about 30,000 clones, roughly 96% were seen once, and the ten largest hold around 7.4%. The sample consisted of unsorted PBMCs, taken 5.3 years after starting antiretroviral therapy. The receptors here all came from a man aged 25 to 40 with HIV.

The chain joins TRBV19 to TRBJ1-2, with D unclear. The CDR3 is 14 amino acids. Germline CDR1 LNHDA, CDR2 SQIVND (reference sequence). V lost 6 bases and J 8 bases, leaving 19 bases between the germline ends. The CDR3 reads CASSHTGPTGGYTF. As DNA, the CDR3 is TGTGCCAGTAGCCATACCGGGCCGACGGGCGGCTACACCTTC. The full variable domain, completed using reference TRBV19 and TRBJ1-2, is DGGITQSPKYLFRKEGQNVTLSCEQNLNHDAMYWYRQDPGQGLRLIYYSQIVNDFQKGDIAEGYSVSREKKESFPLTVTSAQKNPTAFYLCASSHTGPTGGYTFGSGTRLTVV.

The chain couples TRBV9 to TRBJ2-3, with D possibly matching TRBD1 (6 bases). Germline V gene data show CDR1 as SGDLS and CDR2 as YYNGEE. CDR3 length equals 15 residues. Trimming took off 3 bases at V and 1 base at J, with 12 bases between the two ends. The CDR3 sequence: CASSAQGYGTDTQYF. CDR3 nucleotides: TGTGCCAGCAGCGCGCAGGGGTACGGCACAGATACGCAGTATTTT.

V gene TRBV6-5 combines with J gene TRBJ2-1; 8 bases fit TRBD2. Trimming took 0 bases from V and 0 from J; bases not matched to a gene: 1. Germline V gives CDR1 MNHEY, CDR2 SVGAGI. The CDR3 spans 16 residues. For the CDR3, the DNA is TGTGCCAGCAGTTACTCCGGGACTAGCTCCTACAATGAGCAGTTCTTC. Translated, it gives CASSYSGTSSYNEQFF.

The CDR3 DNA sequence: TGTGCCAGCAGCTTGGTTGGCGGGAGTTTTTACAATGAGCAGTTCTTC. This gives the protein CASSLVGGSFYNEQFF. This chain joins TRBV5-5 and TRBJ2-1; 7 bases agree with TRBD2. Germline values: CDR1 SGHKS, CDR2 YYEKEE (reference sequence). This CDR3 has 16 amino acids. The junction had 7 bases not matched to a gene; V was cut back by 0 bases and J by 4 bases.

The chain couples TRBV4-3 to TRBJ1-1; D may be TRBD1 (5 bases). Germline CDR1 reads LGHNA; CDR2 reads YSLEER. V lost 2 bases and J lost 6, with 13 bases in between. This CDR3 has 14 amino acids. CDR3 sequence reads: CASSQYGRDAEAFF. In DNA form, the CDR3 reads TGCGCCAGCAGCCAATATGGCAGGGACGCTGAAGCTTTCTTT.

The chain recombines TRBV5-6 with TRBJ1-4; D unresolved. V lost 4 bases and J lost 0, with 13 bases in between. Germline CDR1 reads SGHDT; CDR2 reads YYEEEE. The CDR3 covers 16 residues. CDR3 DNA: TGTGCCAGCAGCCTCGGCGGAGTTACAACTAATGAAAAACTGTTTTTT. It yields the protein CASSLGGVTTNEKLFF.

The chain carries TRBV5-6 and TRBJ1-6; D is unclear. V was shortened by 6 bases and J by 10 bases, with 17 bases between the two germline ends. CDR1 is SGHDT, CDR2 YYEEEE, per germline. The CDR3 sequence is 14 residues long. As DNA, the CDR3 is TGTGCCAGCACCACGGTCCCCGAGTTATCACCCCTCCACTTT. Its translation: CASTTVPELSPLHF. The whole variable domain, remainder taken from reference TRBV5-6 and TRBJ1-6, is DAGVTQSPTHLIKTRGQQVTLRCSPKSGHDTVSWYQQALGQGPQFIFQYYEEEERQRGNFPDRFSGHQFPNYSSELNVNALLLGDSALYLCASTTVPELSPLHFGNGTRLTVT.